The 15 T cell receptor beta chains listed next were all sequenced from one sample in a study of shared clonotypes between healthy human individuals. The data were produced by immunoSEQ multiplex PCR, yet TCRdb's version contains in-frame clones alone and is incomplete. The sample holds 2 million to 3 million clones, approximately 94% seen once. The sample consisted of naive CD4+ T cells from PBMCs. Described subset: CD45RA+ positively selected. The source is a man aged 18 to 35 in good health. Some clones in this sample may be carry-over from other donors' samples.

This chain joins TRBV28 and TRBJ1-5; 7 positions match TRBD1. The CDR3 is 15 amino acids. V lost 6 bases, J lost 1 base, and 6 bases stayed unmatched. In germline, CDR1 is MDHEN, CDR2 SYDVKM. The DNA for the CDR3 is TGTGCCAGCAGACCAACAGGGGAGAGCAATCAGCCCCAGCATTTT. Protein sequence: CASRPTGESNQPQHF.

The V gene is TRBV28, the J gene TRBJ1-1, with D uncertain. Per the germline V gene, CDR1 is MDHEN and CDR2 is SYDVKM. Trimming took 9 bases from V and 4 from J, leaving 21 bases between them. This CDR3 contains 15 residues. CDR3 coding DNA: TGTGCCAGTCACGTTACGCAGAGAGGGCCCACTGAAGCTTTCTTT. Amino acid sequence: CASHVTQRGPTEAFF.

To note about this clone: In the same sample, other DNA sequences code for this CDR3. This chain connects TRBV14 to TRBJ1-2; TRBD1 matches 9 bases. The CDR3 is 13 residues long. Unmatched junction bases numbered 1, after V lost 4 bases and J lost 4 bases. Looked up from germline, CDR1 is SGHDN and CDR2 is FVKESK. The chain's CDR3 is CASSLQGAYGYTF. CDR3 DNA: TGTGCCAGCAGCCTACAGGGGGCCTATGGCTACACCTTC.

Only a few counts were recorded for this clone. This chain connects TRBV9 to TRBJ1-1; no clear D gene. The CDR3 length is 15 residues. Looked up from germline, CDR1 is SGDLS and CDR2 is YYNGEE. V dropped 0 bases and J dropped 0 bases, with 9 bases sitting between them. The CDR3: CASSVALSLNTEAFF. The CDR3 nucleotides are TGTGCCAGCAGCGTAGCTCTGAGTTTGAACACTGAAGCTTTCTTT.

V is TRBV2 and J is TRBJ2-3, with 16 bases lining up with TRBD2. From germline, CDR1 is SNHLY and CDR2 FYNNEI. The CDR3 runs to 17 residues. Losses at the gene ends were 3 bases for V and 5 bases for J; bases not matched to a gene: 5. CDR3 nucleotides: TGTGCCAGCAGTGAGGGGACTAGCGGGAGGGCCGGAGATACGCAGTATTTT. It codes for CASSEGTSGRAGDTQYF.

This chain uses TRBV4-1 with TRBJ1-1; 9 bases line up with TRBD1. J was trimmed by 3 bases and V by 6 bases; bases with no gene match: 5. Germline assignment: CDR1 MGHRA and CDR2 YSYEKL. This CDR3 contains 14 residues. CDR3 region: CASRTRDRDTEAFF. In nucleotides, the CDR3 is TGCGCCAGCAGGACCCGGGACAGGGACACTGAAGCTTTCTTT.

The rearrangement joins TRBV4-1 to TRBJ2-7; TRBD2 aligns across 12 bases. The CDR3 is 16 residues long. The V gene's germline CDR1 is MGHRA and CDR2 YSYEKL. With 5 bases clipped from V and 7 bases from J, the junction kept 12 bases outside the gene matches. CDR3 loop: CASSTSGLAGQGEQYF. For the CDR3, the DNA is TGCGCCAGCAGCACTTCGGGACTAGCGGGCCAGGGGGAGCAGTACTTC.

The chain links TRBV18 to TRBJ1-4, with D unclear. The germline V gene has CDR1 KGHSH and CDR2 LQKENI. The V end lost 0 bases, the J end lost 5 bases, and 7 bases lay between the germline ends. The CDR3 consists of 14 residues. The CDR3 DNA follows: TGTGCCAGCTCACCACCGGCGGAGAATGAAAAACTGTTTTTT. As protein: CASSPPAENEKLFF.

This chain links TRBV4-2 with TRBJ2-2; 9 bases line up with TRBD1. With 6 bases clipped from V and 6 bases from J, the junction kept 17 bases outside the gene matches. CDR1 is LGHNA and CDR2 is YNFKEQ in the germline V gene. CDR3 length: 18 residues. CDR3 nucleotides: TGTGCCAGCAGGCCTACAGGGGGCGAGTGGGGAGGCGCCGGGGAGCTGTTTTTT. Translated, it gives CASRPTGGEWGGAGELFF.

The chain combines TRBV12-5 with TRBJ1-2; no definite D call. Germline V gene lookup returns CDR1 LGHNT and CDR2 FRNRAP. Trimming shortened V by 6 bases and J by 2 bases, and 10 bases separated the two germline ends. The CDR3 spans 13 residues. CDR3 region: CASGSNQNYGYTF. The CDR3 DNA follows: TGTGCTAGTGGCTCGAACCAAAACTATGGCTACACCTTC.

In DNA form, the CDR3 reads TGTGCCAGCAGCCAAGACGTTCCAGGACTAGCGGGTACACTGGGCGAGCAGTACTTC. Its protein is CASSQDVPGLAGTLGEQYF. V gene TRBV4-2 combines with J gene TRBJ2-7, with 11 bases fitting TRBD2. Germline values: CDR1 LGHNA, CDR2 YNFKEQ. Losses at the gene ends were 0 bases for V and 6 bases for J; bases not matched to a gene: 16. This CDR3 has 19 amino acids.

The V call is TRBV28, the J call TRBJ2-1; either TRBD1 or TRBD2 may supply D (5 bases each). With 5 bases removed from V and 8 bases from J, the gap between germline ends came to 25 bases. The CDR3 has 17 amino acids. Germline CDR1 and CDR2: MDHEN and SYDVKM. The CDR3 nucleotides are TGTGCCAGCAGTCCGACGGGGACCTTCCGAGGGCACGATGAGCAGTTCTTC. Translation: CASSPTGTFRGHDEQFF.

This chain joins TRBV19 and TRBJ1-5; D is unclear. Germline V CDR1 and CDR2: LNHDA, SQIVND (reference sequence). There are 15 residues in the CDR3. Trimming shortened V by 5 bases and J by 3 bases, and 14 bases separated the two germline ends. The CDR3 is CASSFRDTYNQPQHF. For the CDR3, the DNA is TGTGCCAGTAGTTTCCGCGACACCTACAATCAGCCCCAGCATTTT.

J is TRBJ2-5 and V is TRBV20-1; 7 nucleotides match TRBD2. The germline gives CDR1 DFQATT, CDR2 SNEGSKA (reference sequence). The CDR3 has 11 residues. V was clipped by 8 bases and J by 7 bases; unmatched bases: 7. The CDR3 region is CSPPGRGTQYF. The CDR3 nucleotides read TGCAGTCCCCCGGGGAGGGGGACCCAGTACTTC.

The chain has TRBV5-1 and TRBJ1-3; D is perhaps TRBD1 (5 bases). The CDR3 covers 16 residues. Per the germline V gene, CDR1 is SGHRS and CDR2 is YFSETQ. The V gene lost 0 bases and the J gene lost 0 bases, with 10 bases spanning the gap. The CDR3 sequence is CASSLDRPFSGNTIYF. The CDR3 DNA reads as TGCGCCAGCAGCTTGGACAGGCCCTTCTCTGGAAACACCATATATTTT.